The rows below give T cell receptor beta chains drawn from one sample of a study of cytomegalovirus exposure and HLA in healthy donors. Sequencing was performed with immunoSEQ multiplex PCR; in TCRdb, only in-frame clones are kept and a portion is missing. In the table there are about 220,000 clones, over 70% of which are singletons. Sequenced sample: PBMCs. All receptors derive from a boy younger than 10 in good health and CMV-seronegative. Both conserved end residues are part of each CDR3. A D gene is named only where the DNA matches it firmly. Clone size is stated in some rows and not others, as once, few, many or a class when expanded.

TRBD2	TRBV27	TRBJ2-7	.	CASSFAGGPVYEQYF	TGTGCCAGCAGCTTTGCGGGAGGGCCCGTATACGAGCAGTACTTC
.	TRBV7-3	TRBJ1-5	.	CASSPGISNQPQHF	TGTGCCAGCAGCCCAGGTATTAGCAATCAGCCCCAGCATTTT
TRBD1	TRBV23-1	TRBJ1-5	.	CASSQKDRFNQPQHF	TGCGCCAGCAGTCAAAAGGACAGGTTCAATCAGCCCCAGCATTTT
TRBD1	TRBV5-1	TRBJ1-1	.	CASSLDPGTGLGSVEAFF	TGCGCCAGCAGCTTAGATCCCGGGACAGGGCTGGGGAGTGTTGAAGCTTTCTTT
TRBD1	TRBV5-4	TRBJ2-6	.	CASSSGGAGANVLTF	TGTGCCAGCAGCTCAGGGGGCGCTGGGGCCAACGTCCTGACTTTC
TRBD1	TRBV7-3	TRBJ2-2	.	CASSSWTGTGELFF	TGTGCCAGCAGCTCCTGGACAGGGACCGGGGAGCTGTTTTTT
.	TRBV9	TRBJ1-1	.	CASSPWTMNTEAFF	TGTGCCAGCAGCCCCTGGACAATGAACACTGAAGCTTTCTTT
.	TRBV11-3	TRBJ1-3	.	CASSYGTGDTIYF	TGTGCCAGCAGCTACGGGACGGGGGACACCATATATTTT
.	TRBV6-5	TRBJ1-1	.	CASSTDRGAFF	TGTGCCAGCAGTACGGACCGGGGGGCTTTCTTT
TRBD2	TRBV2	TRBJ2-1	once	CASSDPGLAVNEQFF	TGTGCCAGCAGTGACCCAGGACTAGCCGTCAATGAGCAGTTCTTC
TRBD1	TRBV4-1	TRBJ1-3	.	CASSHSSTGASSGNTIYF	TGCGCCAGCAGCCATTCTTCCACAGGGGCGTCCTCTGGAAACACCATATATTTT
.	TRBV6-6	TRBJ1-5	.	CASSWEGRGINQPQHF	TGTGCCAGCAGTTGGGAAGGCAGGGGAATCAATCAGCCCCAGCATTTT
.	TRBV5-6	TRBJ2-7	few	CASSFWTHSYEQYF	TGTGCCAGCAGCTTTTGGACTCACTCCTACGAGCAGTACTTC
.	TRBV10-1	TRBJ1-4	few	CASSAGTTNEKLFF	TGCGCCAGCAGTGCGGGGACAACTAATGAAAAACTGTTTTTT
TRBD1	TRBV25-1	TRBJ2-2	.	CASSWTGVAGELFF	TGTGCCAGCAGTTGGACAGGGGTAGCCGGGGAGCTGTTTTTT
TRBD2	TRBV11-2	TRBJ2-1	.	CASSALAGGPGNEQFF	TGTGCCAGCAGCGCACTAGCGGGGGGGCCAGGGAATGAGCAGTTCTTC
TRBD2	TRBV5-4	TRBJ2-3	.	CASSLQAGGVADTQYF	TGTGCCAGCAGCTTGCAAGCGGGGGGGGTAGCAGATACGCAGTATTTT
.	TRBV5-1	TRBJ1-2	few	CASSFGQNYGYTF	TGCGCCAGCAGCTTCGGACAGAACTATGGCTACACCTTC
TRBD1	TRBV5-4	TRBJ2-7	.	CASTEGAGGYSYEQYF	TGTGCCAGCACCGAGGGGGCAGGGGGTTACTCCTACGAGCAGTACTTC
TRBD1	TRBV30	TRBJ1-1	.	CAWSVPGQGYRNTEAFF	TGTGCCTGGAGTGTTCCGGGACAGGGCTATCGGAACACTGAAGCTTTCTTT
TRBD2	TRBV28	TRBJ2-5	.	CASSFPPRGGPETQYF	TGTGCCAGCAGTTTCCCCCCTCGGGGGGGCCCCGAGACCCAGTACTTC
TRBD1	TRBV5-6	TRBJ2-7	once	CASSPGTGSSYEQYF	TGTGCCAGCAGCCCCGGGACAGGGAGCTCCTACGAGCAGTACTTC
.	TRBV6-6	TRBJ2-3	.	CASTFGAGIPDTQYF	TGTGCCAGCACCTTTGGGGCAGGGATACCAGATACGCAGTATTTT
TRBD1	TRBV27	TRBJ2-5	.	CASTSTGTGRKETQYF	TGTGCCAGCACTAGCACCGGGACAGGGAGGAAAGAGACCCAGTACTTC
.	TRBV5-6	TRBJ2-7	few	CASSALDYEQYF	TGTGCCAGCAGCGCACTAGACTACGAGCAGTACTTC
TRBD1	TRBV14	TRBJ2-5	.	CASRSPGQRTQYF	TGTGCCAGCAGAAGCCCGGGACAGAGGACCCAGTACTTC
.	TRBV5-6	TRBJ2-5	.	CASSLGGAETQYF	TGTGCCAGCAGCTTGGGGGGCGCGGAGACCCAGTACTTC
.	TRBV14	TRBJ1-2	.	CASSQEGSGYTF	TGTGCCAGCAGCCAAGAAGGGAGTGGCTACACCTTC